What follows are 12 T cell receptor beta chains derived from one specimen sequenced in a study of blood T cells in healthy people across ages. Then a second PCR, running roughly 6 to 12 cycles, was carried out with a sample-barcoded 5' primer and a J-beta primer mix. TCRdb passed the 5' RACE reads through MiXCR, listing each CDR3 protein once. The table includes fewer than 1 million distinct CDR3 sequences, 40% to 50% detected once. Sequenced input: blood. The source of these receptors is a man in his 60s in good health.

This clonotype was detected a few times. The rearrangement joins TRBV6-5 to TRBJ2-3; D may be TRBD1 (6 bases). CDR1 is MNHEY, CDR2 SVGAGI, per germline. The germline V and J ends were trimmed by 6 bases and 0 bases, with 10 bases remaining between them. CDR3 length equals 14 residues. This chain's CDR3 is CASRRQASTDTQYF. As DNA, the CDR3 is TGTGCCAGCAGAAGACAGGCTAGCACAGATACGCAGTATTTT.

The count of this clonotype is one. The chain uses TRBV10-3 and TRBJ2-5, with 7 bases fitting TRBD1. Germline V gives CDR1 ENHRY, CDR2 SYGVKD. This CDR3 has 14 amino acids. V trimming: 7 bases; J trimming: 11 bases; junction bases outside the gene matches: 16. The CDR3 loop is CAITGTATYNEQYF. The CDR3 DNA reads as TGTGCCATCACCGGGACAGCAACATACAATGAGCAGTACTTC.

This clonotype came up a few times. The V call is TRBV5-5, the J call TRBJ2-5; maybe TRBD1 (6 bases). This CDR3 is built from 14 residues. V gave up 3 bases and J gave up 5 bases, with 14 bases separating them. Germline CDR1 and CDR2: SGHKS and YYEKEE (reference sequence). This CDR3 is CASSSATGLETQYF. The CDR3, as DNA: TGTGCCAGCAGCTCCGCTACAGGGTTGGAGACCCAGTACTTC.

With regard to this clonotype: A read error is possible here, since a much larger clone lies one base away. The chain uses TRBV4-3 and TRBJ2-1; D assignment may be TRBD1 or TRBD2 (5 bases each). Germline loops: CDR1 LGHNA, CDR2 YSLEER. This CDR3 contains 16 residues. V was pared by 1 base and J by 2 bases, with 12 bases between. CDR3 amino acids: CASSQGLGGTYNEQFF. The CDR3 coding sequence is TGCGCCAGCAGCCAAGGGCTTGGGGGAACCTACAATGAGCAGTTCTTC.

In its sample, this clonotype was seen a few times. The V call is TRBV6-2 or TRBV6-3, the J call TRBJ2-1; D might be TRBD1 (6 bases). There are 12 residues in the CDR3. Trimming cost V 2 bases and J 10 bases, with 9 bases left between them. CDR1 MNHEY and CDR2 SVGEGT come from the germline V gene. The CDR3 region is CASSYPGQEQFF. In nucleotides, the CDR3 is TGTGCCAGCAGTTACCCGGGACAAGAGCAGTTCTTC.

This clonotype was counted only a few times. The J gene is TRBJ2-4, the V gene TRBV20-1; TRBD1 aligns across 8 bases. The DNA matches TRBJ2-7 better at its end, which makes the J call doubtful. Germline V CDR1 and CDR2: DFQATT, SNEGSKA (reference sequence). The CDR3 is made up of 15 amino acids. CDR3 coding DNA: TGCAGTGCTAGAGATAGGGGACAGGTTAATTACGAGCAGTACTTC. It translates to CSARDRGQVNYEQYF.

About this clonotype: Just one base apart from a much larger clone, this may be a read error. This chain uses TRBV20-1 with TRBJ2-3; D might be TRBD2 (5 bases). V gave up 5 bases and J gave up 8 bases, with 14 bases separating them. This CDR3 is built from 12 residues. The germline V gene encodes CDR1 DFQATT and CDR2 SNEGSKA (reference sequence). The CDR3 spells CSAPPTGGTQYF. CDR3 coding DNA: TGCAGTGCTCCGCCCACTGGAGGTACGCAGTATTTT.

The gene calls are TRBV4-3 and TRBJ1-1, with D maybe TRBD1 (5 bases). V gave up 0 bases and J gave up 10 bases, with 21 bases separating them. CDR1 is LGHNA, CDR2 YSLEER, per germline. CDR3 length: 16 amino acids. The CDR3 spells CASSQDLRQGPLGAFF. The CDR3 coding sequence is TGCGCCAGCAGCCAAGATCTCCGCCAGGGCCCGTTGGGAGCTTTCTTT.

The CDR3: CASGGARADTQYF. CDR3 sequence (DNA): TGTGCTAGTGGGGGGGCTCGGGCAGATACGCAGTATTTT. V is TRBV12-5 and J is TRBJ2-3; the D gene is possibly TRBD1 (6 bases). The germline gives CDR1 LGHNT, CDR2 FRNRAP. The CDR3 contains 13 residues. V was shortened by 6 bases and J by 4 bases, with 11 bases between the two germline ends.

This clonotype has only a few counts. The CDR3 sequence is CASSVLAGTSYEQYF. The CDR3 region has the DNA TGTGCCAGCAGCGTCCTAGCGGGGACTTCCTACGAGCAGTACTTC. J is TRBJ2-7 and V is TRBV11-1; 9 nucleotides match TRBD2. CDR1 SGHAT and CDR2 FQDESV come from the germline V gene (reference sequence). V trimming: 5 bases; J trimming: 1 base; junction bases outside the gene matches: 6. The CDR3 has 15 residues.

The CDR3: CSARDQGIAFF. The CDR3, as DNA: TGCAGTGCTAGAGATCAGGGTATCGCTTTCTTT. This chain links TRBV20-1 with TRBJ1-1; the D gene is possibly TRBD1 (5 bases). The V end lost 0 bases, the J end lost 11 bases, and 10 bases lay between the germline ends. From germline, CDR1 is DFQATT and CDR2 SNEGSKA (reference sequence). The CDR3 runs to 11 residues.

The chain joins TRBV4-3 to TRBJ2-3, with TRBD2 identical over 7 bases. With 0 bases clipped from V and 6 bases from J, the junction kept 9 bases outside the gene matches. The germline V gene has CDR1 LGHNA and CDR2 YSLEER. CDR3 length: 16 amino acids. The CDR3 spells CASSQDRAGVEDTQYF. The CDR3 DNA sequence: TGCGCCAGCAGCCAAGACCGGGCGGGGGTTGAGGATACGCAGTATTTT.